Below are 20 T cell receptor beta chains sequenced from a single sample in a study of Tregs in tolerant kidney transplant recipients. The nonmyeloablative bone marrow transplants came from related graft donors, with transient mixed chimerism. Method: immunoSEQ multiplex PCR; TCRdb's copy keeps in-frame clones and lacks some. The sample has 90,000 or so clones, approximately 93% seen once. This sample comprised CD4+ T cells from blood (PBMCs), obtained 12 months after the transplant. All receptors come from a human patient who received a combined kidney and bone marrow transplant. Some T cells may be transferred from the graft donor.

This chain links TRBV9 with TRBJ2-5, with TRBD1 identical over 8 bases. The germline V gene encodes CDR1 SGDLS and CDR2 YYNGEE. The CDR3 runs 14 residues. J lost 5 bases, V lost 2 bases, and 5 bases had no gene match. The CDR3 sequence: CASSVQGAHETQYF. DNA for the CDR3: TGTGCCAGCAGCGTCCAGGGGGCTCATGAGACCCAGTACTTC.

This chain links TRBV5-1 with TRBJ2-1; 7 bases match TRBD1. Germline V gives CDR1 SGHRS, CDR2 YFSETQ. V shed 4 bases, J shed 5 bases, and the junction held 9 bases outside the gene matches. CDR3 length: 15 amino acids. This CDR3 reads CASSLQTGFNNEQFF. The CDR3 coding sequence is TGCGCCAGCAGCCTACAGACAGGGTTCAACAATGAGCAGTTCTTC.

The chain employs TRBV5-1 and TRBJ2-2; TRBD2 agrees at 10 bases. Looked up from germline, CDR1 is SGHRS and CDR2 is YFSETQ. Trimming cost V 1 base and J 6 bases; bases outside gene matches: 9. The CDR3 contains 17 residues. The CDR3 loop reads CASSLFRASGSAGELFF. The CDR3 region has the DNA TGCGCCAGCAGCTTGTTCCGGGCTAGCGGGAGTGCCGGGGAGCTGTTTTTT.

V and J are TRBV5-1 and TRBJ1-2; 7 bases map to TRBD1. J was trimmed by 3 bases and V by 4 bases; bases with no gene match: 6. Per the germline V gene, CDR1 is SGHRS and CDR2 is YFSETQ. The CDR3 runs 14 residues. The CDR3 DNA follows: TGCGCCAGCAGCCCAGGGGGACTTGACTATGGCTACACCTTC. It is translated as CASSPGGLDYGYTF.

This chain connects TRBV30 to TRBJ1-2; TRBD1 matches at 9 bases. V was clipped by 2 bases and J by 8 bases; unmatched bases: 6. The CDR3 is made up of 13 amino acids. CDR1 is GTSNPN, CDR2 SVGIG, per germline (reference sequence). CDR3: CAWSLDRGRGYTF. The CDR3 DNA follows: TGTGCCTGGAGTCTGGACAGGGGACGGGGCTACACCTTC.

This clone was recorded only once. CDR3 amino acids: CACVDRGGEKLFF. CDR3 sequence (DNA): TGTGCTTGTGTGGACAGGGGAGGTGAAAAACTGTTTTTT. This chain connects TRBV12-5 to TRBJ1-4; 9 nucleotides align to TRBD1. Germline CDR1 and CDR2: LGHNT and FRNRAP. Germline trimming cut 11 bases from V and 7 bases from J; bases unmatched to any gene: 8. This CDR3 comprises 13 residues.

The CDR3 nucleotides are TGTGCCAGCAGCTTGGCCGGGACTTCGTACGAGCAGTACTTC. This codes for CASSLAGTSYEQYF. The chain uses TRBV5-4 and TRBJ2-7; D may be TRBD2 (6 bases). V gave up 0 bases and J gave up 4 bases, with 11 bases separating them. Germline V gene lookup returns CDR1 SGHNT and CDR2 YYREEE (reference sequence). The CDR3 spans 14 residues.

Turning to this clone: Other DNA sequences within the sample encode an identical CDR3. The V and J genes are TRBV9 and TRBJ2-1; 9 bases are a match to TRBD2. Trimming cost V 2 bases and J 4 bases; bases outside gene matches: 1. This CDR3 has 14 amino acids. Germline assignment: CDR1 SGDLS and CDR2 YYNGEE. The CDR3 reads CASSVSGRYNEQFF. The CDR3 nucleotides read TGTGCCAGCAGCGTTAGCGGGAGATACAATGAGCAGTTCTTC.

This clone was counted a single time. The chain recombines TRBV9 with TRBJ2-1, with D possibly being TRBD2 (5 bases). Trimming shortened V by 0 bases and J by 4 bases, and 14 bases separated the two germline ends. Germline CDR1 SGDLS, CDR2 YYNGEE. The CDR3 has 16 amino acids. This CDR3 is CASSVVGLAEYNEQFF. CDR3 DNA: TGTGCCAGCAGCGTAGTGGGCCTAGCAGAGTACAATGAGCAGTTCTTC.

The sample holds a few counts of this clone. The rearrangement links TRBV6-6 to TRBJ2-7; TRBD2 agrees at 11 bases. J lost 0 bases, V lost 5 bases, and 3 bases had no gene match. CDR1 is MNHNY and CDR2 is SVGAGI in the germline V gene (reference sequence). This CDR3 is 15 amino acids long. CDR3 region: CASSPTSGSSYEQYF. CDR3 coding DNA: TGTGCCAGCAGTCCTACTAGCGGGAGCTCCTACGAGCAGTACTTC.

The chain carries TRBV18 and TRBJ2-4, with D maybe TRBD1 (5 bases). V dropped 3 bases and J dropped 1 base, with 19 bases sitting between them. This CDR3 comprises 18 residues. From germline, CDR1 is KGHSH and CDR2 LQKENI. CDR3 loop: CASSPPRGEAGAKNIQYF. DNA for the CDR3: TGTGCCAGCTCACCCCCCAGAGGAGAGGCAGGGGCCAAAAACATTCAGTACTTC. Drawing the rest from reference TRBV18 and TRBJ2-4, the complete variable domain is NAGVMQNPRHLVRRRGQEARLRCSPMKGHSHVYWYRQLPEEGLKFMVYLQKENIIDESGMPKERFSAEFPKEGPSILRIQQVVRGDSAAYFCASSPPRGEAGAKNIQYFGAGTRLSVL.

The chain's CDR3 is CASSLTGWYNEQFF. CDR3 nucleotide sequence: TGTGCCAGCAGCTTAACCGGGTGGTACAATGAGCAGTTCTTC. The chain combines TRBV11-3 with TRBJ2-1, with D hard to call. This CDR3 region has 14 residues. Germline-derived CDR1 and CDR2 are SGHNT and YENEEA. V was clipped by 2 bases and J by 4 bases, with 9 bases between them.

The chain uses TRBV5-4 and TRBJ2-7; D is undetermined. The CDR3 extends over 14 amino acids. The germline V gene encodes CDR1 SGHNT and CDR2 YYREEE (reference sequence). V lost 4 bases to trimming and J lost 0 bases, with 11 bases between them. The DNA for the CDR3 is TGTGCCAGCAGCCAGTCGTGGCACTCCTACGAGCAGTACTTC. The encoded protein is CASSQSWHSYEQYF. The variable domain in full, completed from reference TRBV5-4 and TRBJ2-7, reads ETGVTQSPTHLIKTRGQQVTLRCSSQSGHNTVSWYQQALGQGPQFIFQYYREEENGRGNFPPRFSGLQFPNYSSELNVNALELDDSALYLCASSQSWHSYEQYFGPGTRLTVT.

This sequence joins TRBV5-6 and TRBJ1-1; tentatively, D is TRBD1 (5 bases). Germline CDR1 and CDR2: SGHDT and YYEEEE. The CDR3 spans 12 residues. V was pared by 4 bases and J by 10 bases, with 14 bases between. As DNA, the CDR3 is TGTGCCAGCAGCGGGCGGACATTGGGAGCTTTCTTT. Encoded protein: CASSGRTLGAFF.

The chain combines TRBV4-2 with TRBJ1-3; D uncertain. Germline V gives CDR1 LGHNA, CDR2 YNFKEQ. The CDR3 extends over 13 amino acids. V lost 3 bases and J lost 0, with 3 bases in between. In nucleotides, the CDR3 is TGTGCCAGCAGCCATAACTCTGGAAACACCATATATTTT. Its protein is CASSHNSGNTIYF.

The genes are TRBV29-1 and TRBJ1-1; TRBD1 aligns across 8 bases. The V and J ends lost 1 base and 3 bases, in that order; junction bases with no gene match: 1. This CDR3 comprises 13 residues. Germline V gene data show CDR1 as SQVTM and CDR2 as ANQGSEA. The CDR3 sequence: CSVEADRDTEAFF. DNA for the CDR3: TGCAGCGTTGAAGCGGACAGGGACACTGAAGCTTTCTTT.

Here the CDR3 reads CASSFERSSYEQYF. The CDR3 bases are TGTGCCAGCAGCTTTGAGCGGAGCTCCTACGAGCAGTACTTC. This rearrangement joins TRBV7-9 to TRBJ2-7; D is possibly TRBD2 (5 bases). V was clipped by 3 bases and J by 0 bases, with 9 bases between them. CDR1 is SEHNR, CDR2 FQNEAQ, per germline (reference sequence). The length of the CDR3 is 14 residues.

The chain is built from TRBV10-3 and TRBJ2-2, with 7 bases identical to TRBD1. CDR3 length: 14 residues. The germline gives CDR1 ENHRY, CDR2 SYGVKD. J lost 3 bases, V lost 11 bases, and 9 bases had no gene match. CDR3 nucleotide sequence: TGTGCCCACTCCGGGACAGCGTACACCGGGGAGCTGTTTTTT. Translating gives CAHSGTAYTGELFF.

The V and J genes are TRBV5-4 and TRBJ2-7; tentative D call: TRBD1 (5 bases). There are 13 residues in the CDR3. Germline assignment: CDR1 SGHNT and CDR2 YYREEE (reference sequence). V was clipped by 5 bases and J by 3 bases, with 12 bases between them. CDR3 region: CASSFDSIYEQYF. The CDR3 nucleotides are TGTGCCAGCAGTTTTGACAGCATCTACGAGCAGTACTTC. The full variable domain, completed using reference TRBV5-4 and TRBJ2-7, is ETGVTQSPTHLIKTRGQQVTLRCSSQSGHNTVSWYQQALGQGPQFIFQYYREEENGRGNFPPRFSGLQFPNYSSELNVNALELDDSALYLCASSFDSIYEQYFGPGTRLTVT.

The rearrangement uses TRBV5-6 and TRBJ2-2; 7 bases are shared with TRBD1. The germline V gene has CDR1 SGHDT and CDR2 YYEEEE. The V segment lost 0 bases and the J segment 3 bases; nucleotides outside the gene matches: 5. The CDR3 is made up of 16 amino acids. The CDR3 region has the DNA TGTGCCAGCAGCTTGGAACAGGGGAGATACACCGGGGAGCTGTTTTTT. Its protein product is CASSLEQGRYTGELFF.